This record concerns one T cell receptor beta chain sequence. V shed 4 bases and J shed 4 bases, with 19 bases lying between them. The CDR3 spans 16 residues. CDR1 is MGHRA, CDR2 YSYEKL, per germline. Produced via immunoSEQ multiplex PCR; TCRdb's table is partial and in-frame only. This table has under 70,000 clones, about nine tenths appearing once. The data were taken from a study of control samples from healthy donors and cancer patients. The receptor was isolated from a woman between 45 and 60 years old with colorectal cancer. This chain connects TRBV4-1 to TRBJ1-2, with D possibly matching TRBD1 (6 bases). Sequencing input: PBMCs. The CDR3 nucleotides are TGCGCCAGCAGCCCTCTACAGGGCGCTTTCCCCTATGGCTACACCTTC. Translated, it gives CASSPLQGAFPYGYTF.